This T cell receptor (beta chain) was recorded in a study of a mutant IDH1 vaccine in newly diagnosed glioma. Overall study: Vaccinations were initiated 4-6 weeks following radiotherapy alone, or were given together with temozolomide cycles. Standard pretreatment was either radiotherapy, temozolomide, or, for most, radiochemotherapy with temozolomide.

Some clones are missing from TCRdb's copy, which holds only in-frame ones; the method was immunoSEQ multiplex PCR. Counted here are tens of thousands of clones, about 80% occurring once; the ten biggest clones make up approximately 5.8%. The sample's time point: week 23, last vaccination. The content of each vaccine dose was 300 ug of mutant IDH1 20-mer peptide, and topical imiquimod accompanied it. With 7 bases removed from V and 6 bases from J, the gap between germline ends came to 9 bases. The CDR3 contains 11 residues. CDR1 and CDR2 from the germline V gene are SQVTM and ANQGSEA. Note on this clone: Its antigen is still unknown.

Findings and limits, study-wide: Induction of immune responses by the vaccine occurred in just under 95% of patients.

V usage is TRBV29-1 and J usage is TRBJ2-2; a possible D gene is TRBD2 (6 bases). Sequenced material: PBMCs, taken from a glioma patient whose treatment included an IDH1 peptide vaccine. This TCR derives from a man in his fifties or sixties with glioma. CDR3 sequence (DNA): TGCAGCGGAACGGGAGCCGGGGAGCTGTTTTTT. This encodes CSGTGAGELFF.